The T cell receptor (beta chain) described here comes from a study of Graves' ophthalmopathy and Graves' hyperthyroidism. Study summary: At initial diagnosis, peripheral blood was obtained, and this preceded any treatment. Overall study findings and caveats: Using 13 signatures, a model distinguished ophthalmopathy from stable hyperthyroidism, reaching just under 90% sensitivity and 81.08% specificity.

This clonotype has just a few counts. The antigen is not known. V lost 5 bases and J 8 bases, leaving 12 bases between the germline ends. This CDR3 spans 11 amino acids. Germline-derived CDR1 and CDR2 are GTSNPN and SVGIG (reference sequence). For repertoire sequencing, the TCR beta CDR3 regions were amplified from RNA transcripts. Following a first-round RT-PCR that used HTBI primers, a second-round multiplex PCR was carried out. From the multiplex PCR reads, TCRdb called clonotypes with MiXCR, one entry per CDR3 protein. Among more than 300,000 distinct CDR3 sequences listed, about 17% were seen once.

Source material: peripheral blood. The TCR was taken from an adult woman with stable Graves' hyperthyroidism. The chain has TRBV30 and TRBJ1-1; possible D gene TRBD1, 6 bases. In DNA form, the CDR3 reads TGTGCCTGGGAGGGGGGGCGCGAAGCTTTCTTT. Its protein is CAWEGGREAFF. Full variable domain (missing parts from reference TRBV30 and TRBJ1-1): SQTIHQWPATLVQPVGSPLSLECTVEGTSNPNLYWYRQAAGRGLQLLFYSVGIGQISSEVPQNLSASRPQDRQFILSSKKLLLSDSGFYLCAWEGGREAFFGQGTRLTVV.